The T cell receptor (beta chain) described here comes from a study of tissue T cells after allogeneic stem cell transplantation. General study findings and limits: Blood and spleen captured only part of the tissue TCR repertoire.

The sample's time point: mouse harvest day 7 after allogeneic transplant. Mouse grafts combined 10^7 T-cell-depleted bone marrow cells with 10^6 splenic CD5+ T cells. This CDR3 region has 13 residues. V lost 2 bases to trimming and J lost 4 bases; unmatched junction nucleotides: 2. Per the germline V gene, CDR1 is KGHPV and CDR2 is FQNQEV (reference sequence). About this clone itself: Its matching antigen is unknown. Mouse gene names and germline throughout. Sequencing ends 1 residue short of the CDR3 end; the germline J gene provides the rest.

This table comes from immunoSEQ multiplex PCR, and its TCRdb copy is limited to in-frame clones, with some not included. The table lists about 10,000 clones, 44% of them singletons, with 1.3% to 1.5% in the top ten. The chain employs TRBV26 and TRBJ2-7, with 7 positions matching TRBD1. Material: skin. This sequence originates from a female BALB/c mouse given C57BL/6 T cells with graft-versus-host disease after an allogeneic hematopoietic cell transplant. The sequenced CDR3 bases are TGTGCCAGCAGTCTGAAACAGGGGTATGAACAGTAC. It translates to CASSLKQGYEQY. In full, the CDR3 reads CASSLKQGYEQYF.